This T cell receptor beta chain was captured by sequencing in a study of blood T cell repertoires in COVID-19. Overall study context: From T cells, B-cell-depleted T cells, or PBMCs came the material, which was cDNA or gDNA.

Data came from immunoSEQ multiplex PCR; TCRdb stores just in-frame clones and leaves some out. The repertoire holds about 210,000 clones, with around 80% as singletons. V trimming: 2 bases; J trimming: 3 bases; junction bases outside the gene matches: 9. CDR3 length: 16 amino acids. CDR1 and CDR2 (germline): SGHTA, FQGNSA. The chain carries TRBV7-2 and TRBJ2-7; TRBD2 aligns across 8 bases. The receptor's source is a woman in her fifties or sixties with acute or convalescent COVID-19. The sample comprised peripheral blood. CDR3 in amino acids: CASSLTITSGSYEQYF. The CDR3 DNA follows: TGTGCCAGCAGCTTAACCATAACTAGCGGCAGCTACGAGCAGTACTTC.